Presented here are 19 T cell receptor beta chains from one specimen sequenced in a study of early T cells in non-severe SARS-CoV-2 infection. In TCRdb, the 5' RACE reads were re-called with MiXCR into one record per CDR3 protein. The sample lists nearly 70,000 distinct CDR3 sequences; 3.5% to 6% were seen once. Specimen: whole blood, collected at baseline. Source of these receptors: an adult who was a healthcare worker with PCR-confirmed SARS-CoV-2 infection or an uninfected control (not recorded which). The donor label of this sample is uncertain.

This clonotype has at least ten counts. The chain recombines TRBV27 with TRBJ2-7, with no clear D. In germline, CDR1 is MNHEY, CDR2 SMNVEV (reference sequence). V gave up 7 bases and J gave up 3 bases, with 13 bases separating them. The CDR3 is 13 amino acids. The CDR3, as DNA: TGTGCCAGCACCTCGATGTCCGGCTACGAGCAGTACTTC. Translation gives CASTSMSGYEQYF.

There are many counts of this clonotype. The chain recombines TRBV15 with TRBJ2-3, with 11 nucleotides matching TRBD2. Looked up from germline, CDR1 is LNHNV and CDR2 is YYDKDF (reference sequence). The CDR3 loop spans 22 amino acids. The J segment lost 0 bases and the V segment lost 1 base, leaving 18 bases of the junction unmatched. The chain's CDR3 is CATSRVISGLAALKSSTDTQYF. In DNA form, the CDR3 reads TGTGCCACCAGCAGAGTAATTTCGGGACTAGCGGCTCTAAAGTCGAGCACAGATACGCAGTATTTT.

This clonotype was observed a handful of times. The rearrangement links TRBV20-1 to TRBJ2-4, with D tentatively TRBD2 (6 bases). Trimming took 6 bases from V and 8 from J, leaving 23 bases between them. Germline V gene sequence: CDR1 DFQATT, CDR2 SNEGSKA (reference sequence). CDR3 length: 15 amino acids. Here the CDR3 reads CSAAYSEGLRDIQYF. The CDR3 DNA is TGCAGTGCCGCCTACTCGGAGGGACTTAGAGACATTCAGTACTTC.

This sequence joins TRBV11-3 and TRBJ2-1, with 13 nucleotides matching TRBD2. The V segment lost 0 bases and the J segment 9 bases; nucleotides outside the gene matches: 8. Germline V CDR1 and CDR2: SGHNT, YENEEA. The CDR3 has 17 amino acids. The CDR3 loop reads CASSLDRTSGGAVEQFF. CDR3 nucleotide sequence: TGTGCCAGCAGCTTAGATCGAACTAGCGGGGGGGCGGTTGAGCAGTTCTTC. Looking up the rest from reference TRBV11-3 and TRBJ2-1 gives the full variable domain: EAGVVQSPRYKIIEKKQPVAFWCNPISGHNTLYWYLQNLGQGPELLIRYENEEAVDDSQLPKDRFSAERLKGVDSTLKIQPAELGDSAVYLCASSLDRTSGGAVEQFFGPGTRLTVL.

This clonotype has at least ten counts. This chain connects TRBV20-1 to TRBJ1-2; 7 bases are shared with TRBD1. The CDR3 contains 13 residues. Germline values: CDR1 DFQATT, CDR2 SNEGSKA (reference sequence). V trimming: 6 bases; J trimming: 7 bases; junction bases outside the gene matches: 11. CDR3 sequence (DNA): TGCAGTGCCGCGAGGGGGCAGGGAAGTGGCTACACCTTC. Amino acid sequence: CSAARGQGSGYTF.

A few counts support this clonotype. The chain carries TRBV27 and TRBJ1-6; 8 positions match TRBD1. The CDR3 covers 17 residues. Per the germline V gene, CDR1 is MNHEY and CDR2 is SMNVEV (reference sequence). The V segment lost 3 bases and the J segment 0 bases; nucleotides outside the gene matches: 4. CDR3 region: CASSFNRGSSYNSPLHF. CDR3 coding DNA: TGTGCCAGCAGTTTTAACAGGGGGAGCTCCTATAATTCACCCCTCCACTTT.

V usage is TRBV27 and J usage is TRBJ1-1; 9 bases fit TRBD1. After removal of 5 bases from V and 1 base from J, the junction contained 8 bases not matched to a gene. CDR1 is MNHEY and CDR2 is SMNVEV in the germline V gene (reference sequence). This CDR3 is built from 16 residues. In DNA, the CDR3 is TGTGCCAGCAGTCCACGGACAGGGGCAGGGAACACTGAAGCTTTCTTT. Translation: CASSPRTGAGNTEAFF.

This clonotype was seen repeatedly, ten times or more. The V gene is TRBV6-4, the J gene TRBJ1-5, with D hard to call. This CDR3 is built from 14 residues. CDR1 is MRHNA, CDR2 SNTAGT, per germline. V lost 6 bases and J 6 bases, leaving 15 bases between the germline ends. CDR3 nucleotide sequence: TGTGCCAGCAGCGAAGGCGGGAGCGCTCAGCCCCAGCATTTT. Protein: CASSEGGSAQPQHF.

Many counts were recorded for this clonotype. Here the CDR3 reads CASTAANYRGHGYTF. CDR3 nucleotides: TGTGCCAGCACCGCAGCAAATTACAGGGGTCATGGCTACACCTTC. The V call is TRBV28, the J call TRBJ1-2, with 7 bases fitting TRBD1. The length of the CDR3 is 15 residues. The J segment lost 6 bases and the V segment lost 7 bases, leaving 14 bases of the junction unmatched. Per the germline V gene, CDR1 is MDHEN and CDR2 is SYDVKM.

This clonotype was recorded at least ten times. This chain connects TRBV10-1 to TRBJ2-5, with no clear D. The V gene's germline CDR1 is WNHNN and CDR2 SYGVQD (reference sequence). V dropped 5 bases and J dropped 5 bases, with 3 bases sitting between them. The CDR3 covers 10 residues. This CDR3 is CASSRETQYF. In DNA form, the CDR3 reads TGCGCCAGCAGTCGTGAGACCCAGTACTTC.

This clonotype was found a few times. The V gene is TRBV19, the J gene TRBJ2-3; D is undetermined. Per germline, CDR1 LNHDA and CDR2 SQIVND (reference sequence). This CDR3 has 11 amino acids. Trimming removed 6 bases from V and 2 bases from J, with 3 bases in between. CDR3 nucleotides: TGTGCCAGTAGGAACACAGATACGCAGTATTTT. It encodes CASRNTDTQYF.

This clonotype has a count of ten or more. This chain links TRBV7-6 with TRBJ2-1, with TRBD1 as a possible D gene (5 bases). The CDR3 spans 12 residues. V lost 5 bases, J lost 6 bases, and 8 bases lay in between. CDR1 and CDR2 from the germline V gene are SGHVS and FNYEAQ. CDR3 sequence (DNA): TGTGCCAGCAGCCTAGACAGCAATGAGCAGTTCTTC. Protein: CASSLDSNEQFF. The full variable domain, in which reference TRBV7-6 and TRBJ2-1 provide the parts outside the CDR3, is GAGVSQSPRYKVTKRGQDVALRCDPISGHVSLYWYRQALGQGPEFLTYFNYEAQQDKSGLPNDRFSAERPEGSISTLTIQRTEQRDSAMYRCASSLDSNEQFFGPGTRLTVL.

This clonotype occurred many times. J is TRBJ2-2 and V is TRBV6-5, with D unresolved. CDR3 length equals 11 residues. Germline V gene lookup returns CDR1 MNHEY and CDR2 SVGAGI. V was pared by 6 bases and J by 7 bases, with 6 bases between. CDR3 in amino acids: CASRLDGELFF. The CDR3 DNA reads TGTGCCAGCAGGCTCGACGGGGAGCTGTTTTTT.

The V call is TRBV6-2 or TRBV6-3, the J call TRBJ2-3; D may be TRBD2 (6 bases). CDR3 length: 14 amino acids. Per germline, CDR1 MNHEY and CDR2 SVGEGT. With 2 bases removed from V and 5 bases from J, the gap between germline ends came to 11 bases. The CDR3 DNA sequence: TGTGCCAGCAGTTACGGCGGGGCCTTAGATACGCAGTATTTT. Its protein product is CASSYGGALDTQYF.

This clonotype was recorded a few times. The chain carries TRBV29-1 and TRBJ2-3; D is ambiguous. V lost 8 bases to trimming and J lost 6 bases, with 18 bases between them. This CDR3 contains 13 residues. Germline CDR1 is SQVTM and CDR2 is ANQGSEA. The CDR3 region is CSNDGEKGDTQYF. CDR3 in DNA: TGCAGCAATGACGGTGAAAAAGGGGATACGCAGTATTTT.

This chain links TRBV29-1 with TRBJ2-5, with 8 bases identical to TRBD1. V shed 7 bases, J shed 4 bases, and the junction held 8 bases outside the gene matches. The CDR3 loop spans 13 amino acids. Germline V gives CDR1 SQVTM, CDR2 ANQGSEA. CDR3 amino acids: CSARQGSIETQYF. DNA of the CDR3: TGCAGCGCCCGACAGGGGAGCATAGAGACCCAGTACTTC.

This clonotype showed up many times. The chain combines TRBV20-1 with TRBJ2-7; TRBD2 matches at 9 bases. J gave up 2 bases and V 3 bases, and 5 bases lay outside the gene matches. CDR1 is DFQATT, CDR2 SNEGSKA, per germline (reference sequence). The CDR3 runs 14 residues. DNA for the CDR3: TGCAGTGCTAGGACTAGCGGTGGAACCTACGAGCAGTACTTC. It specifies CSARTSGGTYEQYF.

This clonotype was picked up many times. The rearrangement uses TRBV20-1 and TRBJ1-1, with a tentative D call TRBD1 (5 bases). CDR3 length equals 13 residues. V lost 3 bases, J lost 1 base, and 9 bases lay in between. Looked up from germline, CDR1 is DFQATT and CDR2 is SNEGSKA (reference sequence). CDR3 coding DNA: TGCAGTGCTAGCTACGACAGGAACACTGAAGCTTTCTTT. This sequence encodes CSASYDRNTEAFF.

This clonotype was detected many times. The rearrangement links TRBV30 to TRBJ1-1, with D maybe TRBD1 (5 bases). The germline V gene encodes CDR1 GTSNPN and CDR2 SVGIG (reference sequence). The V and J ends lost 2 bases and 7 bases respectively, with 8 bases between them. The length of the CDR3 is 11 residues. The CDR3 region has the DNA TGTGCCTGGAGTATCGGGGGTGAAGCTTTCTTT. Translated, it gives CAWSIGGEAFF.